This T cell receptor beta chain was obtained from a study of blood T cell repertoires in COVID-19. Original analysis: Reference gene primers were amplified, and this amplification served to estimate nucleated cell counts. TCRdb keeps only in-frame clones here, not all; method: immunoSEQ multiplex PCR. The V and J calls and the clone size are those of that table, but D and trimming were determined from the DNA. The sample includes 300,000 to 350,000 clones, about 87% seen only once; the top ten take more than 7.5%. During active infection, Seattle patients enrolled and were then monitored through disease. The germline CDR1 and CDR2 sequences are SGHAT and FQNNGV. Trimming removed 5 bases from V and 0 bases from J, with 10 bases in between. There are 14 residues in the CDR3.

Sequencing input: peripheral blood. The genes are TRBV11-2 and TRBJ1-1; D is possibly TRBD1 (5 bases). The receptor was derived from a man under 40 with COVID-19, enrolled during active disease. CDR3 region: CASSPGRVNTEAFF. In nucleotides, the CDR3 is TGTGCCAGCAGCCCAGGGAGGGTGAACACTGAAGCTTTCTTT.